These T cell receptor beta chains were read from a single sample in a study of T cells in Graves' hyperthyroidism and ophthalmopathy. TCRdb fed the multiplex PCR reads into MiXCR, producing one record per CDR3 protein. The data contain some 270,000 distinct CDR3 sequences, about 14% of them seen just once; the ten biggest clones take up 7% to 8.5%. Sequences were obtained from blood. The receptors were gathered from a woman between 25 and 40 years old with Graves' hyperthyroidism that later progressed to Graves' ophthalmopathy. CDR3s include the opening cysteine and the closing phenylalanine or tryptophan. Each record gives: clone size, D gene, V gene, J gene, CDR3 DNA, CDR3 protein. D genes are given only for firm matches. Rows give clone size only sometimes, using once, few, many, or a class for an expanded clone.

clone_size: many
d_call: TRBD1
v_call: TRBV18
j_call: TRBJ1-2
cdr3_nt: TGTGCCAGCTCACCACGACAGGGGGACGGCTACACCTTC
cdr3_aa: CASSPRQGDGYTF

clone_size: many
d_call: -
v_call: TRBV5-6
j_call: TRBJ2-1
cdr3_nt: TGTGCCAGCAGCTTGATGTTGAGGGGCAATGAGCAGTTCTTC
cdr3_aa: CASSLMLRGNEQFF

clone_size: few
d_call: -
v_call: TRBV5-1
j_call: TRBJ2-5
cdr3_nt: TGCGCCAGCAACCTGTATCGAGTGGGGGCGCAAGAGACCCAGTACTTC
cdr3_aa: CASNLYRVGAQETQYF

clone_size: many
d_call: TRBD2
v_call: TRBV27
j_call: TRBJ2-7
cdr3_nt: TGTGCCAGCAGTTTCGGGGGGGGGGCCCAATACGAGCAGTACTTC
cdr3_aa: CASSFGGGAQYEQYF

clone_size: many
d_call: -
v_call: TRBV12-3/TRBV12-4
j_call: TRBJ2-7
cdr3_nt: TGTGCCAGCAGTGTAGTCGGAACCTACGAGCAGTACTTC
cdr3_aa: CASSVVGTYEQYF

clone_size: many
d_call: -
v_call: TRBV7-3
j_call: TRBJ2-3
cdr3_nt: TGTGCCAGCAGCTTAAGTTCGGCCAGCCCGCAGTATTTT
cdr3_aa: CASSLSSASPQYF

clone_size: many
d_call: TRBD2
v_call: TRBV7-9
j_call: TRBJ2-5
cdr3_nt: TGTGCCAGCAGCCGAGGTGGACTAGATTCTGAGACCCAGTACTTC
cdr3_aa: CASSRGGLDSETQYF

clone_size: many
d_call: -
v_call: TRBV7-6
j_call: TRBJ1-5
cdr3_nt: TGTGCCAGCAGCTTAGGTGGCCTGGAGAGCAATCAGCCCCAGCATTTT
cdr3_aa: CASSLGGLESNQPQHF

clone_size: many
d_call: -
v_call: TRBV7-2
j_call: TRBJ2-5
cdr3_nt: TGTGCCAGCAGCTTAGCGCGACGGGAGTTTGAGACCCAGTACTTC
cdr3_aa: CASSLARREFETQYF

clone_size: many
d_call: TRBD2
v_call: TRBV3-1
j_call: TRBJ2-1
cdr3_nt: TGTGCCAGCAGCAGTACTAGCGGGCCCTACAATGAGCAGTTCTTC
cdr3_aa: CASSSTSGPYNEQFF

clone_size: many
d_call: -
v_call: TRBV7-2
j_call: TRBJ2-1
cdr3_nt: TGTGCCAGCAGCTCGATTTACAATGAGCAGTTCTTC
cdr3_aa: CASSSIYNEQFF

clone_size: -
d_call: TRBD1
v_call: TRBV5-1
j_call: TRBJ1-4
cdr3_nt: TGCGCCAGCAGCTCGACAGGGTCTAATGAAAAACTGTTTTTT
cdr3_aa: CASSSTGSNEKLFF

clone_size: many
d_call: -
v_call: TRBV18
j_call: TRBJ1-4
cdr3_nt: TGTGCCAGCTCACCAGAGTTGGCTGAAAAACTGTTTTTT
cdr3_aa: CASSPELAEKLFF

clone_size: many
d_call: -
v_call: TRBV24-1
j_call: TRBJ1-1
cdr3_nt: TGTGCCACCAGTGCCCCCCCGGGACATGGGAACACTGAAGCTTTCTTT
cdr3_aa: CATSAPPGHGNTEAFF

clone_size: many
d_call: TRBD2
v_call: TRBV5-1
j_call: TRBJ2-1
cdr3_nt: TGCGCCAGCAGCTTAGGGACTAGCGGGAGGGGGGAGCAGTTCTTC
cdr3_aa: CASSLGTSGRGEQFF

clone_size: few
d_call: TRBD1
v_call: TRBV5-1
j_call: TRBJ2-5
cdr3_nt: TGCGCCAGCAGCGCGCCGACAGGGGCGGAGGGAGAGACCCAGTACTTC
cdr3_aa: CASSAPTGAEGETQYF